This T cell receptor (beta chain) was captured in a study of CXCR3-negative and CXCR3-positive naive CD8 T cells. Cells that were CD45RO-CCR7+CD27+CD95- constituted naive CD8+ T cells. This CDR3 is built from 13 residues. Per the germline V gene, CDR1 is LGHNA and CDR2 is YSLEER. The study made its TRB cDNA libraries by 5' RACE, adding UMI labels. For each CDR3 protein, TCRdb gives one entry from its re-call of the 5' RACE reads, without DNA. This sample's clone table lists 100,000 to 150,000 distinct CDR3 sequences. V is TRBV4-3 and J is TRBJ2-1; TCRdb picks TRBD2, but there is no DNA to check that call. Sequenced input: naive CXCR3- CD8+ T cells from blood. Specified subset: CD45RO-CCR7+CD27+CD95- naive CD8+ T cells lacking CXCR3 (TNR3-). This TCR was recovered from a human donor in good health. Some clones in this sample may be carry-over from other donors' samples. CDR3 sequence reads: CASSQDPQREQFF.